This TCR beta chain came from a study of response to subunit inactivated influenza vaccine. TCRdb reprocessed the RT-PCR reads with MiXCR, giving one entry per CDR3 protein. The sample yields roughly 670,000 distinct CDR3 sequences, 14% seen once. General observations from the study: Seasonal influenza vaccination, on each occasion, was suggested by the authors to recruit few new T cells.

CDR3 size: 12 residues. In the case of this clonotype: The antigen is undetermined.

The rearrangement links TRBV21-1 to TRBJ2-5. TRBV21-1 is flagged as a pseudogene. Sequenced here: PBMCs from blood, sampled roughly 2 weeks before vaccination. The TCR sequence derives from a man aged 45-65 years who received an inactivated influenza vaccine. The CDR3 nucleotides read TGTGCCAGCAGCGACCCGACAGAGACCCAGTACTTC. Its translation: CASSDPTETQYF.